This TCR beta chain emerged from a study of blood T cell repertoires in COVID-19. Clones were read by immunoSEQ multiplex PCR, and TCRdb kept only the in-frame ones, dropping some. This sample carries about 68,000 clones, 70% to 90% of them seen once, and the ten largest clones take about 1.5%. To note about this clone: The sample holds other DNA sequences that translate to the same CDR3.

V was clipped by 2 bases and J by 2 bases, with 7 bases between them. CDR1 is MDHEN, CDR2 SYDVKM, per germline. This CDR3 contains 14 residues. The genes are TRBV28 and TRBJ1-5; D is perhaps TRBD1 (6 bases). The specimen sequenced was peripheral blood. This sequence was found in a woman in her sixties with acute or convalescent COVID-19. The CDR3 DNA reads TGTGCCAGCAGTTTACCAGGGGGCAATCAGCCCCAGCATTTT. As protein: CASSLPGGNQPQHF.